The 31 T cell receptor beta chains reported below all come from one sample, sequenced in a study of shared clonotypes between healthy human individuals (dated by TCRdb to about 2020). Preparation of the library involved the immunoSEQ multiplex PCR assay. In TCRdb, the immuneACCESS table is reduced to in-frame sequences with V and J assigned. These tables do not hold every clone; where another copy was compared, an unresolved V gene accounts for under half, and the others remain unexplained. Across this sample there are about 1,900,000 clones, with less than 95% seen only once. Together, the top ten hold approximately 1.2% of the sample. CD8 naive samples consisted of CD45RO-negative cells that were positively selected for CCR7, yielding a CD45RA+CCR7+ population without TemRA cells. Input material: naive CD8+ T cells sorted from blood. What the cell subset or site label conveys for this sample: CD45RA+CCR7+. These TCRs come from a man between 18 and 29 years old in good health.

The chain links TRBV11-2 to TRBJ2-3; 7 positions agree with TRBD2. The germline gives CDR1 SGHAT, CDR2 FQNNGV. Trimming removed 4 bases from V and 5 bases from J; junction bases left unmatched: 0. The CDR3 loop spans 12 amino acids. The CDR3 bases are TGTGCCAGCAGCTGGGGGGGAGATACGCAGTATTTT. As protein: CASSWGGDTQYF.

About this clone itself: At the DNA level, this CDR3 is encoded by other sequences in the same sample as well. This chain uses TRBV9 with TRBJ2-2, with D perhaps being TRBD1 or TRBD2 (5 bases each). CDR3 size: 13 residues. The V end lost 0 bases, the J end lost 6 bases, and 6 bases lay between the germline ends. Germline V gene sequence: CDR1 SGDLS, CDR2 YYNGEE. The CDR3 nucleotides are TGTGCCAGCAGCGTAGGGGGACCCGGGGAGCTGTTTTTT. This sequence encodes CASSVGGPGELFF.

The genes are TRBV30 and TRBJ2-3, with TRBD2 matching over 9 bases. This CDR3 has 15 amino acids. Germline CDR1 GTSNPN, CDR2 SVGIG (reference sequence). With 0 bases clipped from V and 5 bases from J, the junction kept 6 bases outside the gene matches. The CDR3 spells CAWSVVAGVKDTQYF. The CDR3 nucleotides are TGTGCCTGGAGTGTAGTAGCGGGAGTAAAAGATACGCAGTATTTT.

The V gene is TRBV27, the J gene TRBJ2-7; D could derive from TRBD1 or TRBD2 (6 bases each). The CDR3 loop spans 16 amino acids. V was shortened by 8 bases and J by 4 bases, with 24 bases between the two germline ends. Germline assignment: CDR1 MNHEY and CDR2 SMNVEV (reference sequence). CDR3 sequence: CASAEGGGVPRYEQYF. The CDR3, as DNA: TGTGCCAGCGCAGAAGGGGGAGGAGTACCACGGTACGAGCAGTACTTC.

This clone occurred once. The CDR3 here is CASRPHRIGGNTIYF. The DNA for the CDR3 is TGTGCAAGTCGCCCTCACAGGATCGGTGGAAACACCATATATTTT. The chain uses TRBV12-2 and TRBJ1-3; TRBD1 is the table's D call, not checked against the DNA. TRBV12-2 is a pseudogene. This CDR3 region has 15 residues.

The V gene is TRBV30, the J gene TRBJ2-2, with D uncertain. Trimming took off 5 bases at V and 1 base at J, with 8 bases between the two ends. The CDR3 is made up of 13 amino acids. Per the germline V gene, CDR1 is GTSNPN and CDR2 is SVGIG (reference sequence). The CDR3 spells CAWVGWNTGELFF. The DNA of the CDR3 is TGTGCCTGGGTTGGGTGGAACACCGGGGAGCTGTTTTTT.

This chain uses TRBV5-1 with TRBJ2-7, with TRBD1 matching 9 bases. The germline V gene has CDR1 SGHRS and CDR2 YFSETQ. The V segment lost 3 bases and the J segment 2 bases; nucleotides outside the gene matches: 6. The CDR3 covers 15 residues. The CDR3 region has the DNA TGCGCCAGCAGCTGGGACAGGGAAAACACCTACGAGCAGTACTTC. Amino acids: CASSWDRENTYEQYF.

The chain has TRBV6-5 and TRBJ2-7; D is ambiguous. CDR3 length equals 14 residues. From germline, CDR1 is MNHEY and CDR2 SVGAGI. Between the trimmed V and J ends, which lost 2 bases and 2 bases, there was a span of 10 bases. CDR3 DNA sequence: TGTGCCAGCAGTTACGGTTTCGGAACCTACGAGCAGTACTTC. Its protein is CASSYGFGTYEQYF.

The rearrangement joins TRBV7-9 to TRBJ2-5; D gene uncertain. The CDR3 is 15 amino acids. In germline, CDR1 is SEHNR, CDR2 FQNEAQ (reference sequence). Trimming took off 4 bases at V and 0 bases at J, with 12 bases between the two ends. CDR3 loop: CASSSFLGYQETQYF. The CDR3 DNA reads as TGTGCCAGCAGCTCTTTTCTGGGCTACCAAGAGACCCAGTACTTC.

The rearrangement joins TRBV6-1 to TRBJ2-1; unclear D gene. Trimming took off 2 bases at V and 15 bases at J, with 17 bases between the two ends. The CDR3 spans 13 residues. Germline assignment: CDR1 MNHNS and CDR2 SASEGT. This CDR3 is CASSESEQLWAFF. The CDR3 DNA follows: TGTGCCAGCAGTGAATCAGAGCAACTCTGGGCGTTCTTC.

This chain connects TRBV7-9 to TRBJ2-5; D uncertain. This CDR3 spans 12 amino acids. The V gene's germline CDR1 is SEHNR and CDR2 FQNEAQ (reference sequence). V lost 6 bases to trimming and J lost 5 bases, with 10 bases between them. DNA of the CDR3: TGTGCCAGCAGGTCGACAACGGAGACCCAGTACTTC. This translates into CASRSTTETQYF.

The chain uses TRBV2 and TRBJ2-4, with 9 bases fitting TRBD1. The germline V gene has CDR1 SNHLY and CDR2 FYNNEI. Trimming at V came to 6 bases and at J to 8 bases, leaving 14 bases not matched to a gene. CDR3 size: 16 residues. The chain's CDR3 is CASRSRTGAEGDIQYF. The CDR3 nucleotides read TGTGCCAGCAGATCCCGGACAGGGGCGGAAGGAGACATTCAGTACTTC. Variable domain in full (rest from reference TRBV2 and TRBJ2-4): EPEVTQTPSHQVTQMGQEVILRCVPISNHLYFYWYRQILGQKVEFLVSFYNNEISEKSEIFDDQFSVERPDGSNFTLKIRSTKLEDSAMYFCASRSRTGAEGDIQYFGAGTRLSVL.

This chain links TRBV10-2 with TRBJ2-1; D gene unclear. The length of the CDR3 is 14 residues. CDR1 and CDR2 (germline): WSHSY, SAAADI. V was shortened by 10 bases and J by 0 bases, with 13 bases between the two germline ends. The CDR3 reads CATAWTLSYNEQFF. Here the CDR3 DNA reads TGCGCCACAGCTTGGACCCTCTCCTACAATGAGCAGTTCTTC.

The chain employs TRBV28 and TRBJ2-3, with TRBD2 identical over 8 bases. This CDR3 region has 18 residues. V trimming: 3 bases; J trimming: 0 bases; junction bases outside the gene matches: 11. Germline CDR1 reads MDHEN; CDR2 reads SYDVKM. CDR3 protein: CASSFSVVASGSTDTQYF. As DNA, the CDR3 is TGTGCCAGCAGTTTTAGTGTCGTGGCTAGCGGGAGCACAGATACGCAGTATTTT.

The chain uses TRBV27 and TRBJ1-5; D perhaps matches TRBD1 (6 bases). V lost 0 bases to trimming and J lost 6 bases, with 12 bases between them. Per the germline V gene, CDR1 is MNHEY and CDR2 is SMNVEV (reference sequence). The CDR3 totals 15 residues. The DNA for the CDR3 is TGTGCCAGCAGTTTATCGGCGGGGGGCCTTCAGCCCCAGCATTTT. Protein sequence: CASSLSAGGLQPQHF.

This rearrangement joins TRBV28 to TRBJ2-5; D call uncertain. The CDR3 runs 14 residues. The V end was cut by 3 bases, the J end by 1 base, with 9 bases between. Germline V gene sequence: CDR1 MDHEN, CDR2 SYDVKM. In DNA form, the CDR3 reads TGTGCCAGCAGTTTCTCAGGCATCCAAGAGACCCAGTACTTC. It specifies CASSFSGIQETQYF.

This chain links TRBV27 with TRBJ2-3; no firm D call. With 0 bases removed from V and 1 base from J, the gap between germline ends came to 8 bases. The germline gives CDR1 MNHEY, CDR2 SMNVEV (reference sequence). The CDR3 has 15 residues. The CDR3 bases are TGTGCCAGCAGTTTATCTCTCCTTCGCACAGATACGCAGTATTTT. Its translation: CASSLSLLRTDTQYF.

This sequence joins TRBV4-1 and TRBJ2-7; D perhaps matches TRBD1 (6 bases). CDR3 length equals 13 residues. V was clipped by 1 base and J by 5 bases, with 9 bases between them. CDR1 and CDR2 from the germline V gene are MGHRA and YSYEKL. CDR3 region: CASSQVTGHEQYF. The DNA for the CDR3 is TGCGCCAGCAGCCAAGTGACAGGACACGAGCAGTACTTC.

V is TRBV10-3 and J is TRBJ2-1, with TRBD1 matching 9 bases. V lost 0 bases, J lost 4 bases, and 4 bases stayed unmatched. Per the germline V gene, CDR1 is ENHRY and CDR2 is SYGVKD. This CDR3 has 16 residues. The CDR3 DNA follows: TGTGCCATCAGTGAGTCGACACAGGGGGCTTACAATGAGCAGTTCTTC. Its protein is CAISESTQGAYNEQFF.

The chain combines TRBV27 with TRBJ2-5; the D gene is possibly TRBD1 (6 bases). The CDR3 sequence is 14 residues long. Germline V gene sequence: CDR1 MNHEY, CDR2 SMNVEV (reference sequence). V was trimmed by 7 bases and J by 5 bases, leaving 17 bases between them. The CDR3 DNA reads TGTGCCAGCACCCCAACAGGGTCCGGGGAGACCCAGTACTTC. Translation: CASTPTGSGETQYF.

The chain employs TRBV13 and TRBJ1-1; D perhaps matches TRBD1 (5 bases). Germline V CDR1 and CDR2: PRHDT, FYEKMQ (reference sequence). V was pared by 2 bases and J by 2 bases, with 18 bases between. The CDR3 has 17 residues. The CDR3 spells CASSLRAGRGENTEAFF. The CDR3 DNA reads TGTGCCAGCAGCTTACGAGCAGGGAGGGGCGAAAACACTGAAGCTTTCTTT.

The CDR3 is CASSLTAVNEKLFF. CDR3 DNA: TGTGCCAGCAGTTTAACGGCCGTCAATGAAAAACTGTTTTTT. The chain employs TRBV28 and TRBJ1-4; D gene uncertain. The CDR3 consists of 14 residues. The germline CDR1 and CDR2 sequences are MDHEN and SYDVKM. V was shortened by 2 bases and J by 5 bases, with 9 bases between the two germline ends.

V gene TRBV10-1 combines with J gene TRBJ2-7, with a tentative D call TRBD1 (6 bases). CDR1 and CDR2 from the germline V gene are WNHNN and SYGVQD (reference sequence). This CDR3 spans 15 amino acids. Trimming took off 6 bases at V and 3 bases at J, with 18 bases between the two ends. CDR3 bases: TGCGCCAGCAGAAGCCTACAGGGTGTTAGCTACGAGCAGTACTTC. Protein product: CASRSLQGVSYEQYF.

V is TRBV11-2 and J is TRBJ2-7; maybe TRBD2 (7 bases). Germline-derived CDR1 and CDR2 are SGHAT and FQNNGV. This CDR3 is built from 14 residues. The ends were cut back, 7 bases at V and 4 bases at J, with 17 bases in the middle. CDR3 in amino acids: CASTWGGGRYEQYF. The CDR3 nucleotides read TGTGCCAGCACATGGGGGGGCGGAAGGTACGAGCAGTACTTC.

In its sample, this clone was seen once. The chain joins TRBV5-6 to TRBJ1-1, with TRBD1 matching 7 bases. The CDR3 totals 14 residues. The germline V gene encodes CDR1 SGHDT and CDR2 YYEEEE. The V and J ends lost 4 bases and 2 bases, in that order; junction bases with no gene match: 5. This chain's CDR3 is CASSVEGGNTEAFF. The CDR3 bases are TGTGCCAGCAGCGTTGAAGGGGGCAACACTGAAGCTTTCTTT.

The rearrangement joins TRBV5-5 to TRBJ1-1; D is unclear. The CDR3 spans 14 residues. Germline V gene lookup returns CDR1 SGHKS and CDR2 YYEKEE (reference sequence). Trimming took 1 base from V and 4 from J, leaving 11 bases between them. The CDR3 here is CASSLTDHVTEAFF. The CDR3 DNA follows: TGTGCCAGCAGCTTGACAGACCATGTCACTGAAGCTTTCTTT.

On this clone itself: Different DNA sequences within this sample yield the same CDR3. The chain carries TRBV4-3 and TRBJ2-3; D unclear. This CDR3 comprises 13 residues. Germline V gene data show CDR1 as LGHNA and CDR2 as YSLEER. The V gene lost 4 bases and the J gene lost 3 bases, with 8 bases spanning the gap. In DNA, the CDR3 is TGCGCCAGCAGCCCTGGAAGTACAGATACGCAGTATTTT. Residues: CASSPGSTDTQYF.

This sequence joins TRBV6-1 and TRBJ2-7, with TRBD1 matching over 7 bases. Germline V lookup: CDR1 MNHNS, CDR2 SASEGT. Trimming removed 2 bases from V and 3 bases from J; junction bases left unmatched: 7. The CDR3 consists of 15 residues. The CDR3, as DNA: TGTGCCAGCAGTGAATTTGTACAGGGGAACTACGAGCAGTACTTC. Translated: CASSEFVQGNYEQYF.

V is TRBV13 and J is TRBJ1-1; 9 bases align to TRBD1. V was pared by 3 bases and J by 5 bases, with 16 bases of the junction left unmatched. From germline, CDR1 is PRHDT and CDR2 FYEKMQ (reference sequence). This CDR3 contains 18 residues. CDR3 protein: CASSLGTGGDPRRTEAFF. CDR3 nucleotides: TGTGCCAGCAGCTTGGGAACAGGGGGCGACCCAAGGAGGACTGAAGCTTTCTTT.

The CDR3 here is CASTPGGPAYEQYF. CDR3 nucleotides: TGTGCCAGCACCCCGGGGGGACCGGCCTACGAGCAGTACTTC. The chain carries TRBV27 and TRBJ2-7, with TRBD2 identical over 7 bases. The V segment lost 7 bases and the J segment 2 bases; nucleotides outside the gene matches: 8. CDR1 MNHEY and CDR2 SMNVEV come from the germline V gene (reference sequence). The CDR3 runs 14 residues.

The V and J genes are TRBV11-3 and TRBJ1-5; D is ambiguous. Per germline, CDR1 SGHNT and CDR2 YENEEA. V gave up 7 bases and J gave up 2 bases, with 12 bases separating them. The CDR3 length is 14 residues. In DNA form, the CDR3 reads TGTGCCAGCATCGGGAGGAACGGCAATCAGCCCCAGCATTTT. Translated: CASIGRNGNQPQHF.